The clone carrying this TCR beta chain was recorded many times. Patients chosen for sequencing had shown CD8+CD57+ cell expansion by flow cytometry. Germline CDR1 is SGHAT and CDR2 is FQNNGV. The CDR3 length is 15 residues. Trimming removed 6 bases at V and 0 bases at J, with 14 bases between. The sample is drawn from a study of CD8+CD57+ T cells in acquired aplastic anemia. It was genomic DNA that served as the template for profiling TCR beta VDJ and CDR3. TCRdb passed the reads through MiXCR, listing each CDR3 protein once. Of nearly 60,000 distinct CDR3 sequences listed, around 60% were seen once; the top ten hold around 15%.

The chain combines TRBV11-2 with TRBJ1-1, with D possibly TRBD1 on 5 matching bases. This sequence was found in a human donor with aplastic anemia. The material sequenced was sorted CD4+, CD8+, or CD8+CD57+ T cells (not recorded which) from PBMCs. CDR3 protein: CASRLGGELNTEAFF. CDR3 in DNA: TGTGCCAGCAGGTTGGGGGGGGAACTGAACACTGAAGCTTTCTTT.